This is a list of T cell receptor beta chains from one sample in a study of human T cells and chemical hapten exposure. TCRdb independently ran MiXCR on the RACE reads; one entry per CDR3 protein. The top ten hold 0.92% of the sample, which has fewer than 150,000 distinct CDR3 sequences, around 15% seen once. The starting material was whole blood, obtained in connection with sensitization to the hapten diphenylcyclopropenone (DPC). Source of these receptors: a man aged 18 to 29 with alopecia areata. Some clones in this sample may be carry-over from other donors' samples. The CDR3 runs from the conserved cysteine through the conserved F or W. Fields, in order: V gene, clone size, D gene, J gene, CDR3 length, CDR3 protein, CDR3 DNA. The D gene is left open where the match is weak. Expanded clones get a size class; other rows say once, few or many, or leave the size out.

>TRBV7-8|few|TRBD1|TRBJ1-3|18
CASSLETSTGSAGNTIYF
TGTGCCAGCAGCTTAGAAACCTCGACAGGGTCTGCTGGAAACACCATATATTTT
>TRBV7-9|few|TRBD1|TRBJ1-1|15
CASSLLTGVGTEAFF
TGTGCCAGCAGCTTATTGACAGGGGTGGGCACTGAAGCTTTCTTT
>TRBV11-2|-|-|TRBJ2-7|17
CASSLGPDRFYGYEQYF
TGTGCCAGCAGCTTAGGACCGGACCGTTTTTATGGCTACGAGCAGTACTTC
>TRBV20-1|-|-|TRBJ2-5|13
CSATTGLQETQYF
TGCAGTGCTACCACCGGACTTCAAGAGACCCAGTACTTC
>TRBV9|few|-|TRBJ1-4|16
CASSPPPGQQGEKLFF
TGTGCCAGCAGCCCCCCGCCGGGCCAACAGGGCGAAAAACTGTTTTTT
>TRBV20-1|-|-|TRBJ2-2|14
CSALLNTNTGELFF
TGCAGTGCTTTACTAAACACGAACACCGGGGAGCTGTTTTTT
>TRBV7-9|few|-|TRBJ2-3|14
CAGNFGGSRNTQYF
TGTGCCGGAAACTTCGGGGGCTCTAGGAATACGCAGTATTTT
>TRBV6-6|-|-|TRBJ2-7|12
CASSLTYYEQYF
TGTGCCAGCAGTTTGACCTACTACGAGCAGTACTTC
>TRBV11-2|few|-|TRBJ2-1|14
CASSPPPFYNEQFF
TGTGCCAGCAGCCCCCCTCCCTTTTACAATGAGCAGTTCTTC
>TRBV28|few|TRBD1|TRBJ2-5|15
CASSLQDRAHETQYF
TGTGCCAGCAGTTTGCAGGACAGGGCCCATGAGACCCAGTACTTC
>TRBV4-3|-|TRBD1|TRBJ2-2|16
CASSQEGGLDTGELFF
TGCGCCAGCAGCCAAGAAGGGGGCCTCGACACCGGGGAGCTGTTTTTT